The 32 T cell receptor beta chains below were found in one sample sequenced in a study of human T cells and chemical hapten exposure. Time point given: patch test 2, 6 weeks after DPC sensitization. This sample's treatment: therapeutic diphenylcyclopropenone sensitization with weekly scalp DPC. TCRdb itself ran the RACE reads through MiXCR, one entry per CDR3 protein. The table shows some 100,000 distinct CDR3 sequences, with approximately 8.6% occurring only once. The material sequenced was whole blood, taken in connection with sensitization to the hapten diphenylcyclopropenone (DPC). These receptors were obtained from a woman aged 40 to 50 with alopecia areata. Some clones in this sample may be carry-over from other donors' samples.

This clonotype was seen a handful of times. The genes are TRBV6-5 and TRBJ2-5, with D unresolved. The CDR3 is 13 residues long. Germline V gene data show CDR1 as MNHEY and CDR2 as SVGAGI. V was pared by 8 bases and J by 7 bases, with 17 bases between. The CDR3 protein is CASSYLNSGTQYF. The CDR3 DNA reads TGTGCCAGCTCATACTTAAATAGTGGGACCCAGTACTTC.

This clonotype was counted many times. The chain carries TRBV7-6 and TRBJ2-5; TRBD2 matches 10 bases. The ends lost 2 bases at V and 5 bases at J; junction bases unmatched: 5. Per the germline V gene, CDR1 is SGHVS and CDR2 is FNYEAQ. The length of the CDR3 is 15 residues. The CDR3 protein is CASSLLAGVGETQYF. As DNA, the CDR3 is TGTGCCAGCAGCTTACTAGCGGGAGTGGGGGAGACCCAGTACTTC.

The chain carries TRBV4-1 and TRBJ2-7, with 11 bases that match TRBD2. CDR3 size: 15 residues. The germline V gene encodes CDR1 MGHRA and CDR2 YSYEKL. With V trimmed by 0 bases and J by 4 bases, 2 bases remained unmatched. DNA of the CDR3: TGCGCCAGCAGCCAAGAAACTAGCGGGAGTTACGAGCAGTACTTC. It yields the protein CASSQETSGSYEQYF.

This clonotype came up many times. The V gene is TRBV6-2 or TRBV6-3, the J gene TRBJ2-1, with TRBD1 identical over 7 bases. J lost 0 bases, V lost 6 bases, and 2 bases had no gene match. Germline values: CDR1 MNHEY, CDR2 SVGEGT. The CDR3 is made up of 14 amino acids. The CDR3: CASRPGGSYNEQFF. The CDR3, as DNA: TGTGCCAGCAGGCCAGGGGGCTCCTACAATGAGCAGTTCTTC.

The CDR3 region is CASSPTSRDTQYF. Here the CDR3 DNA reads TGCGCCAGCAGCCCAACTAGCCGGGATACGCAGTATTTT. The chain links TRBV4-3 to TRBJ2-3; maybe TRBD2 (6 bases). The germline V and J ends were trimmed by 4 bases and 6 bases, with 11 bases remaining between them. The germline gives CDR1 LGHNA, CDR2 YSLEER. The CDR3 is 13 residues long.

CDR3 protein: CASEVDGRRNTEAFF. Here the CDR3 DNA reads TGTGCCAGCGAAGTCGACGGACGGAGGAACACTGAAGCTTTCTTT. The chain couples TRBV6-2 or TRBV6-3 to TRBJ1-1, with D uncertain. The CDR3 covers 15 residues. Germline loops: CDR1 MNHEY, CDR2 SVGEGT. V shed 8 bases and J shed 1 base, with 17 bases lying between them.

Comments on this clonotype: A junction end diverges from the germline sequence, so it may reflect a read error. Here the CDR3 reads CASSQEGAYNSPLPF. The CDR3 nucleotides read TGCGCCAGCAGCCAAGAGGGGGCCTATAATTCACCCCTCCCCTTT. The rearrangement joins TRBV4-3 to TRBJ1-6; D may be TRBD1 (6 bases). The germline CDR1 and CDR2 sequences are LGHNA and YSLEER. The CDR3 contains 15 residues.

The chain is built from TRBV6-5 and TRBJ1-1, with TRBD1 matching over 7 bases. The CDR3 runs 10 residues. CDR1 and CDR2 from the germline V gene are MNHEY and SVGAGI. The trim removed 6 bases at V and 12 bases at J, leaving 4 bases unmatched. CDR3 amino acids: CASRQGVTFF. The CDR3 nucleotides read TGTGCCAGCAGGCAGGGGGTAACTTTCTTT.

The chain carries TRBV28 and TRBJ2-6, with D unclear. Deletions cut 8 bases from V and 2 bases from J, with 7 bases between. Germline lookup yields CDR1 MDHEN and CDR2 SYDVKM. The CDR3 length is 13 residues. The CDR3 region is CASRLPGANVLTF. CDR3 in DNA: TGTGCCAGCCGACTCCCTGGGGCCAACGTCCTGACTTTC.

This clonotype has a count of ten or more. This chain uses TRBV7-2 with TRBJ2-1, with a possible D match to TRBD1 (5 bases). Trimming took 1 base from V and 7 from J, leaving 14 bases between them. There are 15 residues in the CDR3. Germline CDR1 SGHTA, CDR2 FQGNSA. CDR3 region: CASSLEGRLSNEQFF. Here the CDR3 DNA reads TGTGCCAGCAGCTTAGAGGGGCGTCTGAGTAATGAGCAGTTCTTC.

This clonotype was seen more than once but under ten times. The chain employs TRBV12-3 or TRBV12-4 and TRBJ2-2; 10 bases align to TRBD1. The CDR3 is 14 residues long. Unmatched junction bases numbered 2, after V lost 6 bases and J lost 4 bases. The chain's CDR3 is CASRRTGGTGELFF. The DNA for the CDR3 is TGTGCCAGCAGAAGGACAGGGGGCACCGGGGAGCTGTTTTTT.

This clonotype was seen many times. The chain recombines TRBV7-2 with TRBJ1-1; a weak D match, TRBD1 (5 bases). The CDR3 runs to 12 residues. The V gene's germline CDR1 is SGHTA and CDR2 FQGNSA. Trimming cost V 5 bases and J 7 bases, with 11 bases left between them. CDR3 amino acids: CASSPYTGEAFF. In DNA, the CDR3 is TGTGCCAGCAGCCCTTATACAGGTGAAGCTTTCTTT.

This chain joins TRBV20-1 and TRBJ2-7; tentatively, D is TRBD1 (5 bases). V lost 4 bases and J 6 bases, leaving 25 bases between the germline ends. CDR3 length equals 16 residues. Germline CDR1 and CDR2: DFQATT and SNEGSKA (reference sequence). CDR3 in amino acids: CSATSPGGAWGSEQYF. In DNA form, the CDR3 reads TGCAGTGCTACCTCCCCAGGTGGGGCTTGGGGAAGCGAGCAGTACTTC.

There are a few counts of this clonotype. The V gene is TRBV12-3 or TRBV12-4, the J gene TRBJ2-7, with D unclear. The ends were cut back, 5 bases at V and 3 bases at J, with 8 bases in the middle. The CDR3 has 12 residues. As DNA, the CDR3 is TGTGCCAGCAGTGACAATAACTACGAGCAGTACTTC. It yields the protein CASSDNNYEQYF.

The rearrangement uses TRBV12-5 and TRBJ2-1, with 15 bases lining up with TRBD2. J lost 6 bases, V lost 3 bases, and 12 bases had no gene match. This CDR3 contains 19 residues. CDR1 LGHNT and CDR2 FRNRAP come from the germline V gene. As DNA, the CDR3 is TGTGCTAGTGGTTTCTCCCGGACTAGCGGGAGGGGTGCTGTCAATGAGCAGTTCTTC. The encoded protein is CASGFSRTSGRGAVNEQFF.

This clonotype has more than one count but fewer than ten. The rearrangement uses TRBV27 and TRBJ1-1; unclear D gene. Deletions cut 3 bases from V and 5 bases from J, with 7 bases between. The CDR3 has 12 residues. Germline lookup yields CDR1 MNHEY and CDR2 SMNVEV (reference sequence). The CDR3 is CASSFMGTEAFF. CDR3 in DNA: TGTGCCAGCAGTTTCATGGGGACTGAAGCTTTCTTT.

The chain joins TRBV2 to TRBJ2-7; D gene ambiguous. This CDR3 contains 14 residues. V shed 8 bases and J shed 0 bases, with 14 bases lying between them. Per the germline V gene, CDR1 is SNHLY and CDR2 is FYNNEI. The CDR3 DNA reads TGTGCCAGCTCCCAAGGTGGCTACTCCTACGAGCAGTACTTC. Residues: CASSQGGYSYEQYF. Using reference TRBV2 and TRBJ2-7 for the parts outside the CDR3, the full variable domain is EPEVTQTPSHQVTQMGQEVILRCVPISNHLYFYWYRQILGQKVEFLVSFYNNEISEKSEIFDDQFSVERPDGSNFTLKIRSTKLEDSAMYFCASSQGGYSYEQYFGPGTRLTVT.

This clonotype was seen at least ten times. This chain links TRBV18 with TRBJ2-2; 8 bases map to TRBD2. The junction had 8 bases not matched to a gene; V was cut back by 5 bases and J by 6 bases. The CDR3 covers 15 residues. CDR1 is KGHSH, CDR2 LQKENI, per germline. CDR3 DNA: TGTGCCAGCTCAGCCGGGCAAGCGGGAGCCGGGGAGCTGTTTTTT. It encodes CASSAGQAGAGELFF.

This clonotype occurred a few times. The V call is TRBV20-1, the J call TRBJ1-4, with TRBD1 identical over 8 bases. CDR1 is DFQATT and CDR2 is SNEGSKA in the germline V gene (reference sequence). CDR3 length: 15 amino acids. The J segment lost 2 bases and the V segment lost 5 bases, leaving 7 bases of the junction unmatched. Here the CDR3 reads CSAGRQGRTNEKLFF. The CDR3 coding sequence is TGCAGTGCTGGACGACAGGGGCGGACTAATGAAAAACTGTTTTTT.

This clonotype was detected only a few times. V usage is TRBV6-2 or TRBV6-3 and J usage is TRBJ2-1; 14 bases line up with TRBD2. J lost 4 bases, V lost 6 bases, and 11 bases had no gene match. This CDR3 has 18 residues. Germline CDR1 reads MNHEY; CDR2 reads SVGEGT. The CDR3 region has the DNA TGTGCCAGCAGCCCTCTCACCGGGACTAGCGGGGGTTACAATGAGCAGTTCTTC. Protein product: CASSPLTGTSGGYNEQFF.

This clonotype was seen only a few times. The chain is built from TRBV2 and TRBJ2-7, with 9 bases fitting TRBD2. CDR3 length: 13 amino acids. Germline loops: CDR1 SNHLY, CDR2 FYNNEI. The ends lost 10 bases at V and 1 base at J; junction bases unmatched: 5. CDR3 amino acids: CAIEAGGSYEQYF. The CDR3 DNA is TGTGCCATCGAGGCGGGAGGGTCCTACGAGCAGTACTTC.

This clonotype was detected ten times or more. One end of the junction varies from germline; a read error may be responsible. The chain carries TRBV7-7 and TRBJ2-5, with 7 bases matching TRBD2. CDR1 is SSHAT and CDR2 is FNYEAQ in the germline V gene (reference sequence). This CDR3 has 16 residues. CDR3 in amino acids: CASSPMIASGQETQYF. CDR3 DNA sequence: TGTGCTAGCAGCCCTATGATCGCTAGCGGCCAAGAGACCCAGTACTTC.

In its sample, this clonotype was seen a few times. The chain carries TRBV7-9 and TRBJ1-3; 7 nucleotides agree with TRBD1. This CDR3 comprises 17 residues. The J segment lost 1 base and the V segment lost 5 bases, leaving 11 bases of the junction unmatched. The V gene's germline CDR1 is SEHNR and CDR2 FQNEAQ (reference sequence). The CDR3, as DNA: TGTGCCAGCAGCCCGGGACAGCGTGGAGCATCTGGAAACACCATATATTTT. This translates into CASSPGQRGASGNTIYF. Filled out from reference TRBV7-9 and TRBJ1-3, the complete variable domain reads DTGVSQNPRHKITKRGQNVTFRCDPISEHNRLYWYRQTLGQGPEFLTYFQNEAQLEKSRLLSDRFSAERPKGSFSTLEIQRTEQGDSAMYLCASSPGQRGASGNTIYFGEGSWLTVV.

This clonotype was recorded once. The genes are TRBV13 and TRBJ2-7; 7 positions match TRBD1. V was pared by 4 bases and J by 1 base, with 4 bases of the junction left unmatched. CDR1 PRHDT and CDR2 FYEKMQ come from the germline V gene (reference sequence). This CDR3 has 14 residues. CDR3 sequence: CASSSSGGSYEQYF. The CDR3 nucleotides are TGTGCCAGCAGCTCATCAGGGGGTTCCTACGAGCAGTACTTC. Full variable domain (outside the CDR3, taken from reference TRBV13 and TRBJ2-7): AAGVIQSPRHLIKEKRETATLKCYPIPRHDTVYWYQQGPGQDPQFLISFYEKMQSDKGSIPDRFSAQQFSDYHSELNMSSLELGDSALYFCASSSSGGSYEQYFGPGTRLTVT.

This clonotype was detected many times. The V gene is TRBV11-2, the J gene TRBJ2-1, with 10 bases aligning to TRBD2. Germline CDR1 is SGHAT and CDR2 is FQNNGV. Germline trimming cut 5 bases from V and 5 bases from J; bases unmatched to any gene: 9. This CDR3 comprises 16 residues. The CDR3 region is CASSNSGTSDHNEQFF. DNA for the CDR3: TGTGCCAGCAGCAATTCCGGGACTAGCGATCACAATGAGCAGTTCTTC.

This clonotype has ten or more counts. The rearrangement links TRBV12-3 or TRBV12-4 to TRBJ1-5; D is undetermined. CDR3 length: 13 amino acids. The V end lost 5 bases, the J end lost 7 bases, and 12 bases lay between the germline ends. The CDR3 here is CASSDLGRQPQHF. DNA for the CDR3: TGTGCCAGCAGTGACTTGGGTAGGCAGCCCCAGCATTTT.

This clonotype turned up a few times. The genes are TRBV4-2 and TRBJ2-7; TRBD2 aligns across 10 bases. The V and J ends lost 3 bases and 2 bases, in that order; junction bases with no gene match: 7. Germline V gene data show CDR1 as LGHNA and CDR2 as YNFKEQ. The length of the CDR3 is 16 residues. Here the CDR3 reads CASSQEEAGGTYEQYF. The CDR3, as DNA: TGTGCCAGCAGCCAGGAGGAAGCGGGAGGGACCTACGAGCAGTACTTC.

This clonotype came up many times. This chain joins TRBV2 and TRBJ2-5; D may correspond to TRBD1 or TRBD2 (5 bases each). V lost 2 bases and J lost 1, with 8 bases in between. Germline V gives CDR1 SNHLY, CDR2 FYNNEI. This CDR3 contains 14 residues. The chain's CDR3 is CASSESGTQETQYF. In DNA form, the CDR3 reads TGTGCCAGCAGTGAATCGGGGACCCAAGAGACCCAGTACTTC.

This clonotype was counted a few times. This chain links TRBV20-1 with TRBJ2-7; no clear D. The germline V gene encodes CDR1 DFQATT and CDR2 SNEGSKA (reference sequence). Trimming removed 6 bases from V and 4 bases from J, with 13 bases in between. The CDR3 is 12 residues long. Here the CDR3 reads CSAPGSAYEQYF. The CDR3 coding sequence is TGCAGTGCCCCTGGATCAGCGTACGAGCAGTACTTC.

This clonotype was detected a few times. The chain uses TRBV7-2 and TRBJ2-5; possible D gene TRBD2, 6 bases. The germline V gene has CDR1 SGHTA and CDR2 FQGNSA. The germline V and J ends were trimmed by 0 bases and 2 bases, with 13 bases remaining between them. The length of the CDR3 is 16 residues. CDR3 DNA sequence: TGTGCCAGCAGCTTAGCGGGCTTGAGCGGGCAAGAGACCCAGTACTTC. Amino acids: CASSLAGLSGQETQYF. Full variable domain (outside the CDR3, taken from reference TRBV7-2 and TRBJ2-5): GAGVSQSPSNKVTEKGKDVELRCDPISGHTALYWYRQSLGQGLEFLIYFQGNSAPDKSGLPSDRFSAERTGGSVSTLTIQRTQQEDSAVYLCASSLAGLSGQETQYFGPGTRLLVL.

This clonotype was detected only a few times. The J gene is TRBJ2-1, the V gene TRBV5-1; D may correspond to TRBD1 or TRBD2 (8 bases each). CDR3 length: 19 residues. Trimming removed 5 bases from V and 6 bases from J, with 30 bases in between. Per germline, CDR1 SGHRS and CDR2 YFSETQ. The chain's CDR3 is CASSDRGELAGRNGNEQFF. The DNA for the CDR3 is TGCGCCAGCAGTGACAGGGGCGAATTAGCGGGACGAAACGGCAATGAGCAGTTCTTC.

The table lists this clonotype with many counts. This chain links TRBV12-3 or TRBV12-4 with TRBJ2-5, with TRBD2 matching over 7 bases. The CDR3 loop spans 14 amino acids. V was clipped by 3 bases and J by 2 bases; unmatched bases: 3. CDR3 residues: CASSFRRGQETQYF. CDR3 in DNA: TGTGCCAGCAGTTTTAGGCGGGGGCAAGAGACCCAGTACTTC.